The clone carrying this T cell receptor beta chain was counted once. Its cognate antigen is unknown. The data stem from a study of yellow fever vaccine responses in identical twins. Trimming left V 2 bases short and J 6 bases short, with 26 bases between. The CDR3 has 19 amino acids. From germline, CDR1 is WNHNN and CDR2 SYGVQD (reference sequence). Study-wide results and limits: Twins' vaccine T cell responses reportedly seemed partly convergent and partly personalized.

TCRdb ran MiXCR on the RT-PCR reads and lists one entry per CDR3 protein. The sample has over a thousand distinct CDR3 sequences; roughly four fifths are singletons. This TCR came from a female donor who received the yellow fever vaccine. Sequenced here: T cells from blood (PBMCs), unsorted or a sorted subset (not recorded which), sampled before or after yellow fever vaccination (not recorded which). The chain joins TRBV10-1 to TRBJ2-1; possible D gene TRBD2, 5 bases. CDR3 nucleotides: TGCGCCAGCAGTGAGCCCACTCTCACTACTAGTTCCGCAGGCAATGAGCAGTTCTTC. This gives the protein CASSEPTLTTSSAGNEQFF.